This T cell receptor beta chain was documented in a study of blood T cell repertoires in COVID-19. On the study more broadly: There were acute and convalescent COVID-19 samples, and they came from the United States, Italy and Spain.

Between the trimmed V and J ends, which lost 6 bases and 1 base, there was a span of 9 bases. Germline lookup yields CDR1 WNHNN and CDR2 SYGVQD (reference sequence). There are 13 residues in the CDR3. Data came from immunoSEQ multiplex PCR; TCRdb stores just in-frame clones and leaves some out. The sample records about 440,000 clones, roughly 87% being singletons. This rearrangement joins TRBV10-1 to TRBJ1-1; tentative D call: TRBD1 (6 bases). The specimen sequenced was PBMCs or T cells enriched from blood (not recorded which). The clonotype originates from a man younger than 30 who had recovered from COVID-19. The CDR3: CASRGQKNTEAFF. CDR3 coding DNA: TGCGCCAGCAGAGGACAGAAGAACACTGAAGCTTTCTTT.